This TCR beta chain was found in a study of blood T cells in healthy people across ages (dated by TCRdb to about 2015). Regarding the study in general: In model experiments, roughly one uniquely barcoded TCR beta cDNA molecule per two T cells was captured by template switching. The study measured age-related changes in TCR beta repertoire diversity using deep sequencing normalized with unique cDNA molecular identifiers. Four age groups were formed from the donors: young (average approximately 15 years), middle-aged (more than 35), aged (more than 55) and long-lived (about 80). To avoid experimental bias, donors of different ages were randomly spread across the sequencing lanes. For two donors (one aged 18 to 30 and one aged 80 or older), the study analyzed two additional independent replicas of 1 million unique cDNA reads from the same blood draw.

Libraries were made using 5' RACE. The sample was run on an Illumina HiSeq 2500. The second PCR ran for about 7 to 11 cycles and used a J-beta primer mix along with a sample-barcoded 5' primer. Each TCR beta cDNA molecule received a unique molecular identifier from a template-switch 5' adaptor carrying 12 random nucleotides. Each sample yielded at least 3 million CDR3-containing paired-end reads. All of the RNA was converted into first-strand cDNA using the Mint cDNA synthesis kit, with a TRBC-specific oligonucleotide serving as the primer. After uracil-DNA glycosylase treatment, a first 18-cycle PCR used universal primers M1SS and BC2_uni_R on all cDNA. Per the authors' processing: For normalization, 1 million high-quality reads, each with a distinct molecular identifier, were randomly selected from each sample. Instead of being binned into consensus sequences, reads with shared molecular identifiers were discarded. MiTCR, set to a Q25 quality threshold and the strictest error-elimination algorithm, was used for CDR3 identification, clonotype clustering and error correction. A nonparametric unseen species model with Euler transformation was used to estimate a lower bound on total TCR beta diversity. Using fastp trimming at Q25 and MiXCR clonotype assembly, TCRdb reanalyzed the public sequencing data and kept in-frame beta chains. Entries are consolidated by CDR3 protein sequence, retaining the most common genes and DNA. V and J calls and clone size were set by TCRdb, not the authors. This sample lists hundreds of thousands of distinct CDR3 sequences; approximately 29% were detected once. The ten most abundant clones make up over 15% of the sample.

Systemically healthy Caucasian individuals from Russia, some 40 in total and aged about 6 to 100 years, were included as donors. Each donor gave roughly 9 milliliters of peripheral blood, drawn into EDTA-treated Vacutainer tubes. Ficoll-Paque density-gradient centrifugation was used to isolate PBMCs, with at least 6 million obtained per sample. Total RNA, at least 5.5 micrograms per sample, was extracted from PBMCs with Trizol reagent. The percentages of naive CD45RAhigh/CD27high T cells were determined by flow cytometry on a PBMC aliquot from every donor. Trimming takes 2 bases off V and 10 bases off J; junction bases not matched to a gene: 11. Via the germline V gene (reference sequence), CDR1 is DFQATT and CDR2 SNEGSKA. CDR3 length: 15 amino acids, cysteine to phenylalanine. The read is trimmed to its CDR3 DNA, 45 bases read in frame from base 1. This clonotype has a single count. The target of this receptor is not known. With a much larger clone just one base away, this may be a read error.

The paper's findings and limits, for the study overall: The long-lived group showed more naive CD4+ T cells, fewer expanded clones and increased TCR diversity than the aged group, suggesting age selection. Since profiling was done on bulk unsorted PBMCs, naive and antigen-experienced compartments could not be conclusively compared. Observed TCR beta diversity per million T cells fell roughly linearly with age, and a significant reduction was already apparent by age roughly 40. Donor CMV infection status was unknown, potentially confounding age-related changes in expanded clonotypes. Estimates of total diversity from one million sequenced T cells were regarded as lower bounds and underestimates. A strong correlation was found between observed TCR beta diversity and the percentage of naive T cells measured by flow cytometry.

The rearrangement combines TRBV20-1 with TRBJ2-1; 10 middle bases align to TRBD1. The source material was blood. The sequence derives from a woman of 80 years or more in good health. Donor details come from another sample of the same person, matched by shared clones. The sequenced DNA: TGCAGTGCTAGACGGTGGGACAGGGGAGAATACGAGCAGTTCTTC. The translation is CSARRWDRGEYEQFF.